The clone carrying this T cell receptor beta chain has at least ten counts. This sample is part of a study of response to subunit inactivated influenza vaccine. The CDR3 extends over 17 amino acids. Germline CDR1 reads MDHEN; CDR2 reads SYDVKM. V lost 2 bases, J lost 0 bases, and 9 bases stayed unmatched. TCRdb reprocessed the RT-PCR reads with MiXCR, giving one entry per CDR3 protein. The table lists around 570,000 distinct CDR3 sequences, 7.6% of them singletons. The sample in question was PBMCs from blood, obtained less than 30 months after vaccination. This TCR derives from a man aged 50 to 69 who received an inactivated influenza vaccine. The J gene is TRBJ2-5, the V gene TRBV28, with TRBD1 matching 7 bases. CDR3 residues: CASSLLPLTGYQETQYF. The DNA of the CDR3 is TGTGCCAGCAGTTTACTACCTTTGACAGGGTACCAAGAGACCCAGTACTTC.